The clone carrying this TCR beta chain was counted between two and nine times. Looked up from germline, CDR1 is LGHNT and CDR2 is FRNRAP. V was shortened by 7 bases and J by 0 bases, with 9 bases between the two germline ends. The CDR3 extends over 13 amino acids. This entry comes from a study of Graves' ophthalmopathy and Graves' hyperthyroidism. TCR beta CDR3 amplification used RNA transcripts. Investigators did first-round RT-PCR with HTBI primers, then second-round multiplex PCR. TCRdb recomputed calls from the multiplex PCR reads with MiXCR, one row per CDR3 protein. This repertoire shows hundreds of thousands of distinct CDR3 sequences, 20% to 25% found once; its top ten account for roughly 6.9%.

Source material: peripheral blood. The receptor comes from a woman aged 18-35 years with stable Graves' hyperthyroidism. Some clones in this sample may be carry-over from other donors' samples. The chain combines TRBV12-5 with TRBJ1-1; the D is unclear. The CDR3 here is CASEAGMNTEAFF. The CDR3 DNA reads TGTGCTAGTGAGGCGGGGATGAACACTGAAGCTTTCTTT.